This T cell receptor (beta chain) is from a study of blood T cell repertoires in COVID-19. Study-level background: The analysed material was cDNA or gDNA that came from T cells, B-cell-depleted T cells, or PBMCs.

The CDR3 runs to 15 residues. V dropped 6 bases and J dropped 3; count of bases not matched to a gene: 7. Per the germline V gene, CDR1 is SNHLY and CDR2 is FYNNEI. Allocation to cohorts depended on clinical history reported by the participants. Sequencing was performed with immunoSEQ multiplex PCR; in TCRdb, only in-frame clones are kept and a portion is missing. Of under 300,000 clones listed, approximately 90% are singletons. The V call is TRBV2, the J call TRBJ2-7; 11 positions agree with TRBD1. The sample comprised PBMCs or T cells enriched from blood (not recorded which). The TCR comes from a woman between 18 and 30 years old who had recovered from COVID-19. For the CDR3, the DNA is TGTGCCAGCAGATACACCGGGACAGGGGGCTACGAGCAGTACTTC. It is translated as CASRYTGTGGYEQYF.